These 11 T cell receptor beta chains share one sample of origin, sequenced in a study of cytomegalovirus exposure and HLA in healthy donors. Primers for the PCR totalled 60 Vbeta and 13 Jbeta. Only in-frame clones appear in the TCRdb table, and some are missing; sequencing was by immunoSEQ multiplex PCR. The sample lists about 150,000 clones; over 60% were seen once. What was sequenced was PBMCs. The receptors were sampled from a male donor in good health and CMV-seronegative.

The genes are TRBV2 and TRBJ1-5; 7 bases match TRBD1. With 9 bases clipped from V and 0 bases from J, the junction kept 8 bases outside the gene matches. Germline V gene lookup returns CDR1 SNHLY and CDR2 FYNNEI. CDR3 length equals 15 residues. CDR3 DNA sequence: TGTGCCAGATCCAAGACAGGGTATAGCAATCAGCCCCAGCATTTT. Its protein product is CARSKTGYSNQPQHF.

The V call is TRBV28, the J call TRBJ2-6; tentatively, D is TRBD1 (5 bases). Per the germline V gene, CDR1 is MDHEN and CDR2 is SYDVKM. V was clipped by 3 bases and J by 0 bases, with 9 bases between them. The CDR3 consists of 16 residues. The CDR3 protein is CASSFDSFSGANVLTF. CDR3 nucleotides: TGTGCCAGCAGTTTCGACAGCTTCTCTGGGGCCAACGTCCTGACTTTC. Full variable domain (remainder filled in from reference TRBV28 and TRBJ2-6): DVKVTQSSRYLVKRTGEKVFLECVQDMDHENMFWYRQDPGLGLRLIYFSYDVKMKEKGDIPEGYSVSREKKERFSLILESASTNQTSMYLCASSFDSFSGANVLTFGAGSRLTVL.

The V and J genes are TRBV28 and TRBJ1-1; D unclear. Germline CDR1 MDHEN, CDR2 SYDVKM. CDR3 size: 11 residues. V lost 4 bases, J lost 8 bases, and 8 bases lay in between. CDR3 coding DNA: TGTGCCAGCAGTTCCTGGCGGGAAGCTTTCTTT. Protein: CASSSWREAFF.

The chain combines TRBV2 with TRBJ1-6, with TRBD1 identical over 7 bases. Germline lookup yields CDR1 SNHLY and CDR2 FYNNEI. After removal of 6 bases from V and 7 bases from J, the junction contained 9 bases not matched to a gene. There are 15 residues in the CDR3. Here the CDR3 reads CASRGSWTGNSPLHF. CDR3 DNA sequence: TGTGCCAGCAGGGGCAGCTGGACAGGAAATTCACCCCTCCACTTT.

In this sample, this clone turned up a few times. V gene TRBV15 combines with J gene TRBJ2-1; 9 positions agree with TRBD1. V trimming: 5 bases; J trimming: 3 bases; junction bases outside the gene matches: 11. Germline CDR1 is LNHNV and CDR2 is YYDKDF (reference sequence). The CDR3 consists of 17 residues. CDR3 sequence reads: CATSLRGGQGFYNEQFF. The DNA for the CDR3 is TGTGCCACCAGCCTCCGAGGGGGACAGGGTTTCTACAATGAGCAGTTCTTC.

In this sample, this clone turned up a few times. The chain recombines TRBV7-2 with TRBJ2-2; 9 bases are a match to TRBD1. Looked up from germline, CDR1 is SGHTA and CDR2 is FQGNSA. There are 15 residues in the CDR3. V was clipped by 4 bases and J by 6 bases; unmatched bases: 6. CDR3 DNA sequence: TGTGCCAGCAGCTCCACAGGGGGCGCATCCGGGGAGCTGTTTTTT. Translating gives CASSSTGGASGELFF.

V and J are TRBV18 and TRBJ1-5, with 7 bases identical to TRBD1. The CDR3 has 16 residues. Per germline, CDR1 KGHSH and CDR2 LQKENI. V lost 4 bases and J lost 3; bases outside the gene matches: 9. The CDR3 loop reads CASSLFDRAINQPQHF. DNA for the CDR3: TGTGCCAGCTCACTTTTCGACAGGGCCATCAATCAGCCCCAGCATTTT.

The chain carries TRBV5-1 and TRBJ2-1; the D is unclear. Trimming pared 5 bases from V and 3 bases from J, leaving 21 bases between. Germline assignment: CDR1 SGHRS and CDR2 YFSETQ. The CDR3 is made up of 17 amino acids. The CDR3 region is CASSGTSALRHYNEQFF. DNA of the CDR3: TGCGCCAGCAGTGGAACCTCAGCCCTGCGACACTACAATGAGCAGTTCTTC.

The rearrangement links TRBV2 to TRBJ1-5, with D uncertain. The CDR3 sequence is 15 residues long. Trimming left V 7 bases short and J 3 bases short, with 16 bases between. Germline loops: CDR1 SNHLY, CDR2 FYNNEI. The CDR3 spells CASMAGFEYNQPQHF. In DNA form, the CDR3 reads TGTGCCAGCATGGCGGGGTTCGAATACAATCAGCCCCAGCATTTT.

The V gene is TRBV28, the J gene TRBJ2-1, with 7 bases fitting TRBD1. This CDR3 has 15 residues. CDR1 and CDR2 from the germline V gene are MDHEN and SYDVKM. V lost 3 bases and J lost 0; bases outside the gene matches: 2. CDR3 in amino acids: CASSFRGPSYNEQFF. The CDR3 DNA reads as TGTGCCAGCAGTTTTAGGGGGCCCTCCTACAATGAGCAGTTCTTC.

The gene calls are TRBV6-4 and TRBJ1-2; 9 bases match TRBD1. V trimming: 3 bases; J trimming: 2 bases; junction bases outside the gene matches: 4. This CDR3 has 15 residues. The germline V gene has CDR1 MRHNA and CDR2 SNTAGT. The CDR3 loop reads CASSDPGTGNYGYTF. DNA of the CDR3: TGTGCCAGCAGTGATCCCGGGACAGGGAACTATGGCTACACCTTC.